The T cell receptor (beta chain) described here comes from a study of blood T cell repertoires in COVID-19. Study-level information: Collection of acute and convalescent COVID-19 samples took place in the United States, Italy and Spain.

After removal of 3 bases from V and 3 bases from J, the junction contained 6 bases not matched to a gene. Looked up from germline, CDR1 is SGDLS and CDR2 is YYNGEE. The CDR3 runs 17 residues. Study processing details: Nucleated cell number was recorded as an estimate derived from reference gene primer amplification. The repertoire was sequenced with immunoSEQ multiplex PCR; TCRdb's copy has only in-frame clones and lacks some. The V and J calls and the clone size are those of that table, but D and trimming were determined from the DNA. The sample includes hundreds of thousands of clones, almost 85% seen only once; the top ten take under 2%.

The sequencing sample was made of peripheral blood. The TCR sequence derives from a woman older than 75 with acute or convalescent COVID-19. This rearrangement joins TRBV9 to TRBJ2-3; 14 bases align to TRBD2. CDR3 coding DNA: TGTGCCAGCAGCGAGGGACTAGCGGGAGATCGGACAGATACGCAGTATTTT. Its protein is CASSEGLAGDRTDTQYF.